This T cell receptor (beta chain) was identified in a study of blood T cell repertoires in COVID-19. TCRdb's copy holds only in-frame clones and misses some; the assay was immunoSEQ multiplex PCR. The table records 360,000 or so clones, roughly nine tenths of them present only once. The CDR3 has 14 amino acids. Trimming left V 2 bases short and J 5 bases short, with 10 bases between. CDR1 is SGHTA, CDR2 FQGNSA, per germline. Specimen: peripheral blood. The rearrangement links TRBV7-2 to TRBJ1-5, with D maybe TRBD1 (6 bases). The sequence came from a woman aged 60-75 years with COVID-19, enrolled during active disease. The CDR3 DNA is TGTGCCAGCAGCTTATCGGACAGCGATCAGCCCCAGCATTTT. It yields the protein CASSLSDSDQPQHF. The full variable domain, its missing parts supplied by reference TRBV7-2 and TRBJ1-5, is GAGVSQSPSNKVTEKGKDVELRCDPISGHTALYWYRQSLGQGLEFLIYFQGNSAPDKSGLPSDRFSAERTGGSVSTLTIQRTQQEDSAVYLCASSLSDSDQPQHFGDGTRLSIL.